This entry concerns a single TCR beta chain. Its binding antigen is unknown. No much larger clonotype is one base removed from it; base qualities were not supplied. The sample is drawn from a study of PD-L1 blockade in urothelial cancer (dated by TCRdb to 2016 to 2017). In terms of the full investigation: Every patient began therapy around 2014 and was given atezolizumab 1,200 mg intravenously every 3 weeks. Patients had an ECOG performance status of 0 or 1 and had received between 0 and 3 prior chemotherapy regimens. Blood samples gave a median of about 130,000 T cells and 83,000 or so unique TCRs, with a median clonality of about 0.078. In the same patients, pretreatment tumors underwent whole exome sequencing and RNA sequencing in addition to TCR sequencing. Durable clinical benefit meant progression-free survival longer than 6 months, and TCR features were also tested against progression-free and overall survival. Somatic, immune and clinical correlates of response to PD-L1 blockade with atezolizumab in urothelial cancer were the focus of an exploratory multi-omic analysis. Twenty-five of 29 patients were males with bladder-origin urothelial cancer, and about 65% of the 29 reported a prior smoking history. About 10 patients achieved durable clinical benefit and approximately 20 did not. Blood samples were analyzed at two time points: 3 weeks after treatment start (second dose) and 6 weeks after treatment start. Pretreatment tumor samples, along with matched peripheral blood serially collected before and after atezolizumab treatment, were subjected to TCR sequencing. Pretreatment blood TCR-seq was available for about 27 patients, at least one posttreatment blood collection was obtained for about 24 patients, and tumor TCR-seq was available for about 24 patients. Broad study findings and their caveats: A pretreatment peripheral blood TCR clonality below the median was linked to improved progression-free and overall survival. Among patients with durable benefit, tumor-associated TCR clones showed greater expansion in peripheral blood 3 weeks after treatment started (n ≈ 20, p = 0.022). Because of the small sample size (n ≈ 27) and the many exploratory analyses performed, the results are intended to be regarded as hypothesis-generating.

Synthetic TCR analog templates were spiked into each PCR so that absolute template abundance could be estimated from read counts. The immunoSEQ assay was used to amplify TCRbeta CDR3 regions from genomic DNA with bias-controlled V and J gene primers. Rearranged TCRbeta segments were sequenced at approximately 20X coverage. Per the source publication's procedure: Clustering was used to correct sequencing errors, and CDR3s were annotated against IMGT so that V, D and J genes could be assigned. Out-of-frame and stop-codon sequences were excluded, and only productive TCRbeta rearrangements were used in downstream analyses. Clonality was computed as one minus Shannon entropy normalized by the log of the number of unique productive sequences. Clones differing between time points or between blood and tumor were identified using Fisher's exact test with Benjamini-Hochberg correction, with an adjusted p below 0.01 applied as the threshold. As stored in TCRdb, this immuneACCESS dataset retains in-frame rearrangements with V and J assigned. A fraction of the clones does not appear; measured against another copy, unresolved V genes explain less than half of the discrepancy, and the remainder lacks a known reason. Clonal size and the V and J genes are those of that table, whereas D and trimming came from the DNA. This sample comprises about 95,000 clones, around 86% of them detected only once. The leading ten clones occupy more than 1.5% of the sample.

Germline trimming amounts to 7 bases on V and 4 bases on J, with 8 as the count of junction bases outside the gene matches. The CDR3 spans 15 residues, from the cysteine through the phenylalanine. The sequence is cut down to CDR3 DNA, 45 bases in frame from base 1. From the germline V gene, CDR1 is MNHNS and CDR2 is SASEGT. The time point label, read with the paper, signifies: pretreatment peripheral blood. The cohort included 29 patients with locally advanced or metastatic urothelial carcinoma who were treated at Memorial Sloan Kettering on a trial protocol. Peripheral blood mononuclear cells were collected from each patient pretreatment and during treatment, giving between 1 and 8 total time points per patient. The Qiagen DNeasy Blood extraction kit was used to purify genomic DNA from total PBMCs and tumor samples. Collected pretreatment and during treatment, PBMCs were isolated and stored as previously described.

The sequencing here drew on PBMCs, taken around atezolizumab (anti-PD-L1) treatment. The source of this sequence is a man between 60 and 70 years old with urothelial cancer. The receptor chain draws on TRBV6-1 and TRBJ1-5, and 9 bases in between align with TRBD1. The CDR3 protein sequence reads: CASIKGQGANQPQHF. In nucleotides, the sequence is TGTGCCAGCATCAAGGGACAGGGCGCGAATCAGCCCCAGCATTTT.